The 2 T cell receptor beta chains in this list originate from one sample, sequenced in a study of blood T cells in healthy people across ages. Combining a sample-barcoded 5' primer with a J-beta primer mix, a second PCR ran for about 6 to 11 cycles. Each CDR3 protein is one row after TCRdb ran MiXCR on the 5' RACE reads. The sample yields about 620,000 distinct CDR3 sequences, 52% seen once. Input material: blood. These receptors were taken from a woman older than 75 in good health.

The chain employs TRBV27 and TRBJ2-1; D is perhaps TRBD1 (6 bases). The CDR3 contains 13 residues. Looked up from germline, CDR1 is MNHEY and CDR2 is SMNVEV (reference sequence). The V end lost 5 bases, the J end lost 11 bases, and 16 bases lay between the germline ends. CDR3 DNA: TGTGCCAGCAGTGTGAGTCAGGGGTATAAGCAGTTCTTC. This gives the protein CASSVSQGYKQFF.

The CDR3 DNA reads TGTGCCAGCAGTGACGCCAGTACGGTCGAAGGAGCTTTCTTT. Translating gives CASSDASTVEGAFF. This rearrangement joins TRBV6-1 to TRBJ1-1; D is unresolved. CDR3 length: 14 amino acids. V lost 3 bases to trimming and J lost 10 bases, with 18 bases between them. Germline V lookup: CDR1 MNHNS, CDR2 SASEGT.